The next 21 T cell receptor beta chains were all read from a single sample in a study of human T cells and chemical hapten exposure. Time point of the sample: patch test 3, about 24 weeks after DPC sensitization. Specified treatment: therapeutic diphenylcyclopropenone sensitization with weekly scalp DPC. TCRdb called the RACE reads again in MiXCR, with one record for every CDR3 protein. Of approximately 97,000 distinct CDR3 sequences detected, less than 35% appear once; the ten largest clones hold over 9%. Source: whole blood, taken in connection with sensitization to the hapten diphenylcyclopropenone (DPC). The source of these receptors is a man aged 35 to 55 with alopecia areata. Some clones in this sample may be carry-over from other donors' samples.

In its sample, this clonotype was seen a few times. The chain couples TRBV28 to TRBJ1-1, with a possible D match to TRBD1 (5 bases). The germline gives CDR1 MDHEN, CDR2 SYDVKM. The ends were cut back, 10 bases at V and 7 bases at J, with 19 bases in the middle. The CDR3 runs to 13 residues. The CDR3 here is CATRDSPEVEAFF. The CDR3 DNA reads TGTGCCACAAGGGACTCCCCAGAGGTTGAAGCTTTCTTT.

The CDR3 reads CSARGTGGSNTEAFF. In DNA form, the CDR3 reads TGCAGTGCTCGCGGGACAGGGGGCTCGAACACTGAAGCTTTCTTT. The chain uses TRBV20-1 and TRBJ1-1, with TRBD1 matching over 12 bases. CDR1 is DFQATT and CDR2 is SNEGSKA in the germline V gene (reference sequence). After removal of 5 bases from V and 1 base from J, the junction contained 5 bases not matched to a gene. The length of the CDR3 is 15 residues.

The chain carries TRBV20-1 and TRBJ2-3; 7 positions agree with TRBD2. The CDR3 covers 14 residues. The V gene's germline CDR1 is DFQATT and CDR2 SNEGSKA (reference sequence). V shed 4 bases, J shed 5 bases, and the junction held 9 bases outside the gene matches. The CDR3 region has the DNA TGCAGTGCTACATGGGACTACGGCAGAGATACGCAGTATTTT. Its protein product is CSATWDYGRDTQYF.

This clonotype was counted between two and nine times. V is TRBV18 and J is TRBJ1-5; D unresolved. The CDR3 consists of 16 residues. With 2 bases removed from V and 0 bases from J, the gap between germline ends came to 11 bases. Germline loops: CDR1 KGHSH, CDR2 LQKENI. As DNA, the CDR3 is TGTGCCAGCTCACCAGAAGGGCCCTATAGCAATCAGCCCCAGCATTTT. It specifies CASSPEGPYSNQPQHF.

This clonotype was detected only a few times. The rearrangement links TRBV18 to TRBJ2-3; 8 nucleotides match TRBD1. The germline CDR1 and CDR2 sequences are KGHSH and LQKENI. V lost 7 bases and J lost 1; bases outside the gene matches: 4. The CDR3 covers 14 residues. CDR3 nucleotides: TGTGCCAGCTTACCGACAGGGGGCACAGATACGCAGTATTTT. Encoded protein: CASLPTGGTDTQYF.

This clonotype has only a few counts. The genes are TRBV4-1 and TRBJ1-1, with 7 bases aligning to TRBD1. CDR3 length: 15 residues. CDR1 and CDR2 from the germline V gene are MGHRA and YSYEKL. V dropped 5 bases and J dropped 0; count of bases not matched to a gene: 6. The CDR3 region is CASSSKQGLNTEAFF. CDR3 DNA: TGCGCCAGCAGCTCCAAACAGGGGTTGAACACTGAAGCTTTCTTT.

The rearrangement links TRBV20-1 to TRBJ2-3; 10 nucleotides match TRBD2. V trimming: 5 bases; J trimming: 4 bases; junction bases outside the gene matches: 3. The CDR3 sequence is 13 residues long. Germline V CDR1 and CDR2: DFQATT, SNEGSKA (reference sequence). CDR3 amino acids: CSAPSGRSDTQYF. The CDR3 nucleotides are TGCAGTGCTCCTAGCGGGAGATCAGATACGCAGTATTTT.

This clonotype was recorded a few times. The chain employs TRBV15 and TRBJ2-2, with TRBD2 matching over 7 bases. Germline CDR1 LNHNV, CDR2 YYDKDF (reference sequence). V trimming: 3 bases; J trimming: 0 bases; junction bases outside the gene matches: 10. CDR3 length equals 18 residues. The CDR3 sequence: CATSRDLSSGTNTGELFF. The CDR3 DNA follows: TGTGCCACCAGCAGGGACCTTTCTAGCGGAACGAACACCGGGGAGCTGTTTTTT.

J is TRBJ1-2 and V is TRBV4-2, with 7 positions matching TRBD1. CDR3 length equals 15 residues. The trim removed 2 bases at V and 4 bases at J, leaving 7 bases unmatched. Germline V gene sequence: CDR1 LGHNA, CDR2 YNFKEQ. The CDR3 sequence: CASSQSSGTVYGYTF. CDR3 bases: TGTGCCAGCAGCCAAAGCTCCGGGACAGTCTATGGCTACACCTTC.

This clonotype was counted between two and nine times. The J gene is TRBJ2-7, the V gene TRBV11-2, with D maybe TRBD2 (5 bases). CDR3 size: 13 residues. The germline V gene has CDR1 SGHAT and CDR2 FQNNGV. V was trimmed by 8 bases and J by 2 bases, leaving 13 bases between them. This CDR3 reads CASHEGSTYEQYF. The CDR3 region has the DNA TGTGCCAGCCACGAGGGATCAACCTACGAGCAGTACTTC.

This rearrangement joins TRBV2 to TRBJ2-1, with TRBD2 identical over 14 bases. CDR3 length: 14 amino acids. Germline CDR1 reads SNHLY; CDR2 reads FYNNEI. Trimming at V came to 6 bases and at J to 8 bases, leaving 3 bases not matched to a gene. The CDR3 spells CASRATSGRDEQFF. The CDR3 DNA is TGTGCCAGCAGGGCGACTAGCGGGAGGGATGAGCAGTTCTTC.

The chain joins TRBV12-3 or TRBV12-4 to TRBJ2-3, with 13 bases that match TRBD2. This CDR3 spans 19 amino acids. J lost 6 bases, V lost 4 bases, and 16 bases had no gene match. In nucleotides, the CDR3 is TGTGCCAGCAGTTCAAGACCGGTACTAGCGGGAGGGGCCGGGGATACGCAGTATTTT. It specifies CASSSRPVLAGGAGDTQYF.

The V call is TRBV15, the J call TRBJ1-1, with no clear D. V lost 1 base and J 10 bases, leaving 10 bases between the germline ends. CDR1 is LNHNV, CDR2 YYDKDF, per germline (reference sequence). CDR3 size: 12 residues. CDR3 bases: TGTGCCACCAGCAGAGTAGACTCGGGAGCTTTCTTT. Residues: CATSRVDSGAFF.

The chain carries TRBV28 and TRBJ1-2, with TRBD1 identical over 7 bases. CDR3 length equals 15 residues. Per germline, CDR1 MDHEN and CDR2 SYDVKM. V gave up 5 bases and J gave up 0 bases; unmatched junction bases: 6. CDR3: CASSPGTAPNYGYTF. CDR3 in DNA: TGTGCCAGCAGTCCTGGGACAGCGCCTAACTATGGCTACACCTTC.

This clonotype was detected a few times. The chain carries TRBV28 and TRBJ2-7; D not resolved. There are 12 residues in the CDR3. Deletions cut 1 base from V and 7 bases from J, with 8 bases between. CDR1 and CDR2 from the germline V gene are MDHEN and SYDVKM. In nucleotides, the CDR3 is TGTGCCAGCAGTTTATCGGGCATGGAGCAGTACTTC. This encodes CASSLSGMEQYF.

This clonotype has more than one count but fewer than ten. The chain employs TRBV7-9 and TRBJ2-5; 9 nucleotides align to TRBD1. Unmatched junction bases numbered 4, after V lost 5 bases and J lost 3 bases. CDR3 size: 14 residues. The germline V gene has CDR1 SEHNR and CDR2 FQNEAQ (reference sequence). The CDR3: CASSPRTGEETQYF. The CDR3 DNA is TGTGCCAGCAGCCCGCGGACAGGGGAAGAGACCCAGTACTTC.

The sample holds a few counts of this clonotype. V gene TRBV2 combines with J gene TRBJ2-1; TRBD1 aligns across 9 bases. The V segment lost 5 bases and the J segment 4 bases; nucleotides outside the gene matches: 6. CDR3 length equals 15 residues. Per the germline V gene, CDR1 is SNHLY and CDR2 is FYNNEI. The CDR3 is CASSSGTGPYNEQFF. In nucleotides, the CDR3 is TGTGCCAGCAGTTCCGGGACAGGGCCTTACAATGAGCAGTTCTTC. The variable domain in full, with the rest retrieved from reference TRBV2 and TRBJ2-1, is EPEVTQTPSHQVTQMGQEVILRCVPISNHLYFYWYRQILGQKVEFLVSFYNNEISEKSEIFDDQFSVERPDGSNFTLKIRSTKLEDSAMYFCASSSGTGPYNEQFFGPGTRLTVL.

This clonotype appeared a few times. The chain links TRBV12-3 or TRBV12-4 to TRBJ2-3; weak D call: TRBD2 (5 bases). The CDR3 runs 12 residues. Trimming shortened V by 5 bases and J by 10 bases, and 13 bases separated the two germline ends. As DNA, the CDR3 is TGTGCCAGCAGTCACACCGACGGGGCGCAGTATTTT. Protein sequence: CASSHTDGAQYF.

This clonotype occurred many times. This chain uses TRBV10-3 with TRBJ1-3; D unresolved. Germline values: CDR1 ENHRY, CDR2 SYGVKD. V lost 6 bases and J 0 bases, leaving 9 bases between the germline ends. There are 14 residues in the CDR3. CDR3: CAIRAASSGNTIYF. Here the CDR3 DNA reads TGTGCCATCAGGGCAGCCTCCTCTGGAAACACCATATATTTT.

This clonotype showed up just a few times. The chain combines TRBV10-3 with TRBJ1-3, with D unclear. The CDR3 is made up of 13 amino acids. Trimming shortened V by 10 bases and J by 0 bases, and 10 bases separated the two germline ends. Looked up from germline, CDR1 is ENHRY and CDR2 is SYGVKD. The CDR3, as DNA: TGTGCCAGCGCACTGAACTCTGGAAACACCATATATTTT. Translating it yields CASALNSGNTIYF.

The CDR3 DNA sequence: TGTGCCAGCAGACAGGGAGGGGACACCGGGGAGCTGTTTTTT. This gives the protein CASRQGGDTGELFF. V usage is TRBV6-4 and J usage is TRBJ2-2, with D tentatively TRBD2 (7 bases). Germline values: CDR1 MRHNA, CDR2 SNTAGT. Trimming left V 6 bases short and J 3 bases short, with 11 bases between. The CDR3 loop spans 14 amino acids.